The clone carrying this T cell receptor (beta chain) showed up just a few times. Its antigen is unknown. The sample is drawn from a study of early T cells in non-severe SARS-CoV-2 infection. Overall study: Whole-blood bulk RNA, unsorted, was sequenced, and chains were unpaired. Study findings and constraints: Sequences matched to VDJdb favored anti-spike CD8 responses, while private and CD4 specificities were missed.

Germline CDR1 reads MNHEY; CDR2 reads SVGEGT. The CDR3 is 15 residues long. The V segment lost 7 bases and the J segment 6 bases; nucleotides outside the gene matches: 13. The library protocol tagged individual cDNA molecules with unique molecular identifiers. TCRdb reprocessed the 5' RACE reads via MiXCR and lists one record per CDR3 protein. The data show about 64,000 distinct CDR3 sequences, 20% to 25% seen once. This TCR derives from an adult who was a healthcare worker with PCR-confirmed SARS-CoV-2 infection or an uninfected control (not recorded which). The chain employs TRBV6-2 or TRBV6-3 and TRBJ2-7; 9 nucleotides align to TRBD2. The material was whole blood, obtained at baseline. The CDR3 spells CASNTWERGDVEQYF. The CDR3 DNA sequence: TGTGCCAGCAACACGTGGGAGCGGGGGGACGTCGAGCAGTACTTC.